This TCR beta chain originates from a study of blood T cells in healthy people across ages. Study-wide points: Across the age range, TCR beta diversity per million T cells fell in a roughly linear way.

This CDR3 has 12 amino acids. Deletions cut 6 bases from V and 5 bases from J, with 13 bases between. From germline, CDR1 is SQVTM and CDR2 ANQGSEA. In its sample, this clonotype was seen many times. Its antigen is still unknown. With a J-beta primer mix and a sample-barcoded 5' primer, a second PCR ran about 7 to 11 cycles. TCRdb passed the 5' RACE reads through MiXCR, listing each CDR3 protein once. The sample shows about 1.6 million distinct CDR3 sequences, around 35% of them seen only once. The receptor was isolated from a woman aged 25 to 39 in good health. V is TRBV29-1 and J is TRBJ1-2; D gene uncertain. The sample consisted of blood. DNA of the CDR3: TGCAGCGTGGGTACGGCTCTTTATGGCTACACCTTC. Its translation is CSVGTALYGYTF.